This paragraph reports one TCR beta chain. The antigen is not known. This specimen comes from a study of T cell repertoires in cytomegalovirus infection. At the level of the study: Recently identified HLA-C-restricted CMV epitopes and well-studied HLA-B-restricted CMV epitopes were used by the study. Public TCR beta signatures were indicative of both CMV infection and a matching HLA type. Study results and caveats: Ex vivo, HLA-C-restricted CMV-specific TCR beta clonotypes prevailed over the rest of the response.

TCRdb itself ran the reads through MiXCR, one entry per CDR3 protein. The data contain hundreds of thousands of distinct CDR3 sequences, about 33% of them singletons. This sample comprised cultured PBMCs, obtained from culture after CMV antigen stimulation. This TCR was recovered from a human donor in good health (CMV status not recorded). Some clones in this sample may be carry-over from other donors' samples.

The CDR3 here is CASSLSSLGTEAFF. In nucleotides, the CDR3 is TGTGCCAGCAGCTTAAGCTCCCTGGGCACTGAAGCTTTCTTT. The chain couples TRBV11-2 to TRBJ1-1; D gene uncertain. Germline CDR1 is SGHAT and CDR2 is FQNNGV. V shed 2 bases and J shed 4 bases, with 11 bases lying between them. The CDR3 spans 14 residues.